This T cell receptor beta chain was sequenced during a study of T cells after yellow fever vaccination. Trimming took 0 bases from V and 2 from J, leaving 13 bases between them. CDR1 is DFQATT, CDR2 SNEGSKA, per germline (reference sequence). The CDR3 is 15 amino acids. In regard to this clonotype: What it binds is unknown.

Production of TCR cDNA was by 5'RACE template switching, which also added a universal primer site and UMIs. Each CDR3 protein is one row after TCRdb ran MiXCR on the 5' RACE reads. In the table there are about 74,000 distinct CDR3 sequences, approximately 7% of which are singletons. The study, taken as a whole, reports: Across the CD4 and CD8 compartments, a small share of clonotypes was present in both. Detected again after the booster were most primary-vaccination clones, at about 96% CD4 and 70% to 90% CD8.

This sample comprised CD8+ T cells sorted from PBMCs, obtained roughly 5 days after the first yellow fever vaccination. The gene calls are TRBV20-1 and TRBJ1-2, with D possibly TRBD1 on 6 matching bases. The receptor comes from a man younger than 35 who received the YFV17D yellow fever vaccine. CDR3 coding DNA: TGCAGTGCTAGAGATTCCGCCGGGGGCAACTATGGCTACACCTTC. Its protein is CSARDSAGGNYGYTF.